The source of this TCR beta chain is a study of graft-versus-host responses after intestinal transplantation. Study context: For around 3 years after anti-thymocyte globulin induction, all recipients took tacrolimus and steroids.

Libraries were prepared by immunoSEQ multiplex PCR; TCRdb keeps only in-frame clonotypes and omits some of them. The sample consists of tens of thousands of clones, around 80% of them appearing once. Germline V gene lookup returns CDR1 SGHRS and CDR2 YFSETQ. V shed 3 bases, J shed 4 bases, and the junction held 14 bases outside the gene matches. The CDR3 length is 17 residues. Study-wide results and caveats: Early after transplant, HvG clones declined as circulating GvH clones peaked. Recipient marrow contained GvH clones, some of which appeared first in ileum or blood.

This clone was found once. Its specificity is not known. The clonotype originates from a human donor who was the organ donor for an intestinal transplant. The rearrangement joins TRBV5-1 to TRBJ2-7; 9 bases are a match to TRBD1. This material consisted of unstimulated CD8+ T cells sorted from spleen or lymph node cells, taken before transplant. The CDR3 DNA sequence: TGCGCCAGCAGCTCTCTCGCCGAAGGACAGGGGCCATACGAGCAGTACTTC. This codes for CASSSLAEGQGPYEQYF.